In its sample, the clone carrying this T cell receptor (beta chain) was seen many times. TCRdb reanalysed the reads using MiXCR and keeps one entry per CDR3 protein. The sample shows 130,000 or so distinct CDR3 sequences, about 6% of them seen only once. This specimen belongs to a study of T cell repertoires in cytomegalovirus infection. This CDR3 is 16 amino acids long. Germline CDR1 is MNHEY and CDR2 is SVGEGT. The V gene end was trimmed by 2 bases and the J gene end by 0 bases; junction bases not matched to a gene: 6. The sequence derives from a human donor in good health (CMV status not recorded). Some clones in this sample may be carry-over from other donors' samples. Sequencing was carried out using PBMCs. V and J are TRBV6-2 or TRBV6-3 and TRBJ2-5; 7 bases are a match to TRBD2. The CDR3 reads CASSYRAGDHQETQYF. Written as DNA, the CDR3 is TGTGCCAGCAGTTACCGGGCGGGGGACCACCAAGAGACCCAGTACTTC.